This T cell receptor beta chain was sequenced for a study of a mutant IDH1 vaccine in newly diagnosed glioma. Study at large: Commencement of vaccination occurred 4-6 weeks following radiotherapy alone, or concurrently with temozolomide cycles. General study points: Whatever changes occurred in top peripheral T cell clonotypes seemed unrelated to pseudoprogression. Among patients, roughly 95% showed immune responses induced by the vaccine.

About this clone itself: No antigen is known for it.

The repertoire was sequenced with immunoSEQ multiplex PCR; TCRdb's copy has only in-frame clones and lacks some. The sample lists some 26,000 clones, approximately 80% occurring once. Indicated time point: week 23, last vaccination. Doses consisted of 300 ug of mutant IDH1 20-mer peptide each, paired with topical imiquimod. The study enrolled donors with new WHO grade 3 or 4 IDH1-mutant, ATRX-lost astrocytomas. Germline V CDR1 and CDR2: MNHNS, SASEGT. Between the trimmed V and J ends, which lost 2 bases and 4 bases, there was a span of 11 bases. This CDR3 region has 14 residues. The sequenced sample was PBMCs, obtained from a glioma patient whose treatment included an IDH1 peptide vaccine. The receptor was isolated from a woman aged 25 to 39 with glioma. The chain has TRBV6-1 and TRBJ2-5; D gene unclear. The CDR3: CASSENGILETQYF. The DNA of the CDR3 is TGTGCCAGCAGTGAAAATGGGATTCTAGAGACCCAGTACTTC.